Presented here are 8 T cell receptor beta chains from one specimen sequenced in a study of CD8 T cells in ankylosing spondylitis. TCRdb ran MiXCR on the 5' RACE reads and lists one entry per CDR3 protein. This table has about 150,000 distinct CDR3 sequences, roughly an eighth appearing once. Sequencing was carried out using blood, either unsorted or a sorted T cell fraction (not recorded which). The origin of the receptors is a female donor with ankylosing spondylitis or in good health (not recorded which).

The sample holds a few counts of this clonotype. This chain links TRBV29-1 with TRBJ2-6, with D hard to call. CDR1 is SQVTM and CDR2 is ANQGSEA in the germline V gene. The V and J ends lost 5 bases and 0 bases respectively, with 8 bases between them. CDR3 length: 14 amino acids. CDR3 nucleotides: TGCAGCGTTCCTCTTGCCTCTGGGGCCAACGTCCTGACTTTC. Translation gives CSVPLASGANVLTF.

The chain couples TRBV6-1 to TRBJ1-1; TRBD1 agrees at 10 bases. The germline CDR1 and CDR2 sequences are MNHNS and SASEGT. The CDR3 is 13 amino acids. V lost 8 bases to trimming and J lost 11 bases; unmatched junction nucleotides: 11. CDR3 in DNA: TGTGCCAGCGGGGGAGGACAGGGGGGACGGGCTTTCTTT. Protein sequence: CASGGGQGGRAFF.

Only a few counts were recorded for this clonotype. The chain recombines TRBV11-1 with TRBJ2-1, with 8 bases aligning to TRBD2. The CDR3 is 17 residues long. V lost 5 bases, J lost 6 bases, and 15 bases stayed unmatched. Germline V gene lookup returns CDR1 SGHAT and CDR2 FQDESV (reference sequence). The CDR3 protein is CASSPPPGAGVFNEQFF. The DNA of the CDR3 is TGTGCCAGCAGCCCCCCCCCGGGAGCGGGAGTCTTCAATGAGCAGTTCTTC.

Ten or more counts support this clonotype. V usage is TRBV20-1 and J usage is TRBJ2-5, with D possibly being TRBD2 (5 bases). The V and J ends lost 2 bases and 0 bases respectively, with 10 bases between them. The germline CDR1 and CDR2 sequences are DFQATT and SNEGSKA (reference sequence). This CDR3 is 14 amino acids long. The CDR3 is CSARQRENQETQYF. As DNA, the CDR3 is TGCAGTGCTAGACAGAGGGAAAACCAAGAGACCCAGTACTTC.

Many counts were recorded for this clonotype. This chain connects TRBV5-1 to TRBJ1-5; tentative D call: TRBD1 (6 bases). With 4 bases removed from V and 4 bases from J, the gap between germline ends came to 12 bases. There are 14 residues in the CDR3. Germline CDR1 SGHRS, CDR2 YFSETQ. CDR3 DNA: TGCGCCAGCAGCCTTATGGACAGAAATCAGCCCCAGCATTTT. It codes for CASSLMDRNQPQHF.

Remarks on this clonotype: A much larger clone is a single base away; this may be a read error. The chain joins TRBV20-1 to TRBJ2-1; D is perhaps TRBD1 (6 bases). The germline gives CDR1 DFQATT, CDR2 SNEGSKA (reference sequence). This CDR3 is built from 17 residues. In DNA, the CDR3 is TGCTGTGCTAGAGGCTTCCAAGGGGGAGCGGTCTTGAATGAGCAGTTCTTC. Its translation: CCARGFQGGAVLNEQFF.

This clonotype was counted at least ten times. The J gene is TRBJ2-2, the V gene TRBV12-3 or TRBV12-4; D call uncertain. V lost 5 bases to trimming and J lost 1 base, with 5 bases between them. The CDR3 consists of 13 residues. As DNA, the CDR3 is TGTGCCAGCAGTCCCCAGAACACCGGGGAGCTGTTTTTT. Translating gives CASSPQNTGELFF.

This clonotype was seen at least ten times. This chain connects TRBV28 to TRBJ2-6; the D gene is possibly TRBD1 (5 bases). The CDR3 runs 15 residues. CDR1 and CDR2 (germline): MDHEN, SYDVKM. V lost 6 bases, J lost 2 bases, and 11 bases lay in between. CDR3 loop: CASSPVGAGANVLTF. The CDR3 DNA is TGTGCCAGCAGCCCCGTAGGGGCTGGGGCCAACGTCCTGACTTTC.